This TCR beta chain was found in a study of shared clonotypes between healthy human individuals. This clone has just one count. Naive CD8 cells, CD45RO-negative and positively selected for CCR7, excluded terminally differentiated effector memory CD45RA+ cells. Libraries were prepared by immunoSEQ multiplex PCR; TCRdb keeps only in-frame clonotypes and omits some of them. Of fewer than 1 million clones in the sample, 96% were seen once. The source of this sequence is a man aged 30 to 39 in good health. The sequenced material came from naive CD8+ T cells sorted from blood.

The CDR3, as DNA: TGTGCCTGGGCCGGGACTAGCGGGTACAATGAGCAGTTCTTC. The encoded protein is CAWAGTSGYNEQFF. This rearrangement joins TRBV30 to TRBJ2-1; 12 bases line up with TRBD2. Germline CDR1 GTSNPN, CDR2 SVGIG (reference sequence). The CDR3 runs 14 residues. Unmatched junction bases numbered 3, after V lost 5 bases and J lost 4 bases.